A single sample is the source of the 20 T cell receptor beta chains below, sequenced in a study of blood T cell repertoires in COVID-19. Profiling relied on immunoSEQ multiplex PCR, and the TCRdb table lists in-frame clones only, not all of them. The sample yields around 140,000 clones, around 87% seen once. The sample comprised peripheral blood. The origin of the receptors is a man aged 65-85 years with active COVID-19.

The CDR3 is CASSESNSPDIQYF. CDR3 in DNA: TGCGCCAGCAGTGAGTCGAACTCCCCCGACATTCAGTACTTC. This chain connects TRBV10-2 to TRBJ2-4; D unresolved. This CDR3 region has 14 residues. Germline CDR1 and CDR2: WSHSY and SAAADI. With 0 bases removed from V and 8 bases from J, the gap between germline ends came to 11 bases.

CDR3 loop: CASSRLAGNTYEQYF. The CDR3 coding sequence is TGTGCCAGCAGCCGCCTAGCGGGCAACACCTACGAGCAGTACTTC. The V and J genes are TRBV6-2 or TRBV6-3 and TRBJ2-7, with 8 bases fitting TRBD2. The CDR3 is 15 amino acids. V lost 6 bases to trimming and J lost 2 bases; unmatched junction nucleotides: 9. The germline V gene encodes CDR1 MNHEY and CDR2 SVGEGT.

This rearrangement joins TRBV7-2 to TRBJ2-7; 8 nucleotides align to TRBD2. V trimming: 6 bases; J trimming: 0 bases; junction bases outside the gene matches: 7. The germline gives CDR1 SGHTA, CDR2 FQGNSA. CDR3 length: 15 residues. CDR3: CASSYSGTRSYEQYF. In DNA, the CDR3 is TGTGCCAGCAGTTATAGCGGGACCCGCTCCTACGAGCAGTACTTC.

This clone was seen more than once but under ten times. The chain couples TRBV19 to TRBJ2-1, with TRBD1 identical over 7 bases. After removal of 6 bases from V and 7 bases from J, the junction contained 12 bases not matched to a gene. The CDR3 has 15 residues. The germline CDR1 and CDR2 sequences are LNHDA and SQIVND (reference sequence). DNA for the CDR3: TGTGCCAGTAGCCAACAGGGGCGGGTTACAAATGAGCAGTTCTTC. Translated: CASSQQGRVTNEQFF. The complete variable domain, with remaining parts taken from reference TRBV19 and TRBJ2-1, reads DGGITQSPKYLFRKEGQNVTLSCEQNLNHDAMYWYRQDPGQGLRLIYYSQIVNDFQKGDIAEGYSVSREKKESFPLTVTSAQKNPTAFYLCASSQQGRVTNEQFFGPGTRLTVL.

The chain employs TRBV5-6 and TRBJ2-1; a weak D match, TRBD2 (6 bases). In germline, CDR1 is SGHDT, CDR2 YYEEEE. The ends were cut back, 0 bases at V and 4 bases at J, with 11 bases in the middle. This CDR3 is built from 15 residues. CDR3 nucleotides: TGTGCCAGCAGCTTGGCGGCTAGCGTGTACAATGAGCAGTTCTTC. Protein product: CASSLAASVYNEQFF.

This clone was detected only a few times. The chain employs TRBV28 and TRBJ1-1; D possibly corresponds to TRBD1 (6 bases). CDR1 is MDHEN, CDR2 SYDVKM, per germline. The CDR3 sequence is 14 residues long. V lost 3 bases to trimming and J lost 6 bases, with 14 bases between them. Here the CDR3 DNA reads TGTGCCAGCAGTTTCCTCAGGGGCCGGGCTGAAGCTTTCTTT. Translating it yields CASSFLRGRAEAFF.

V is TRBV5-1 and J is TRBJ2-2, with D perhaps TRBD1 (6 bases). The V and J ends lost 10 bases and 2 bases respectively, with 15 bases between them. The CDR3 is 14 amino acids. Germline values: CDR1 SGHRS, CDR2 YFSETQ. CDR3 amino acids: CAGKTGPNTGELFF. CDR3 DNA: TGCGCCGGTAAGACAGGTCCTAACACCGGGGAGCTGTTTTTT.

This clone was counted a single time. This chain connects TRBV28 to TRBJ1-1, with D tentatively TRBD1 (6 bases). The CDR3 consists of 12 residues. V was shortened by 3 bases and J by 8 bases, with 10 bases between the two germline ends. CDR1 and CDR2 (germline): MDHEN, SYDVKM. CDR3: CASSLNTGEAFF. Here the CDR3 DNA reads TGTGCCAGCAGTTTGAACACAGGGGAAGCTTTCTTT.

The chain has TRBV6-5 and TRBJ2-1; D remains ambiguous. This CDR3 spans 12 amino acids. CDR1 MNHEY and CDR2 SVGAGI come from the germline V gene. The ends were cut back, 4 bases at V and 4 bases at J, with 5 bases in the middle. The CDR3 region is CASSSPYNEQFF. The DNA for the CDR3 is TGTGCCAGCAGTTCCCCTTACAATGAGCAGTTCTTC.

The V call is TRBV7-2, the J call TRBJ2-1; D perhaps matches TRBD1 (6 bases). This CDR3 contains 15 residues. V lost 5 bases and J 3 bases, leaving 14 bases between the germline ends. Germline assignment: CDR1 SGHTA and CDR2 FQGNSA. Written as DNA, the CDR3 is TGTGCCAGCAGCCTTACGGGACAACACTACAATGAGCAGTTCTTC. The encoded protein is CASSLTGQHYNEQFF. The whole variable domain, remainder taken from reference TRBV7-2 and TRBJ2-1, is GAGVSQSPSNKVTEKGKDVELRCDPISGHTALYWYRQSLGQGLEFLIYFQGNSAPDKSGLPSDRFSAERTGGSVSTLTIQRTQQEDSAVYLCASSLTGQHYNEQFFGPGTRLTVL.

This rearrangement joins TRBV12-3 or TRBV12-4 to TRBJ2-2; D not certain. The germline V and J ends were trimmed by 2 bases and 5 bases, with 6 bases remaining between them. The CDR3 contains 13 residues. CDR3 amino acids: CASSLLVTGELFF. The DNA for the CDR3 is TGTGCCAGCAGTTTATTAGTTACCGGGGAGCTGTTTTTT.

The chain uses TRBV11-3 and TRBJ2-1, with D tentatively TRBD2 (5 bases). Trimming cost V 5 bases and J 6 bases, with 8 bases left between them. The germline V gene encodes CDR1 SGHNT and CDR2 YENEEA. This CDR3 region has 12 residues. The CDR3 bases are TGTGCCAGCAGCGGGAGCTCCAATGAGCAGTTCTTC. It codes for CASSGSSNEQFF.

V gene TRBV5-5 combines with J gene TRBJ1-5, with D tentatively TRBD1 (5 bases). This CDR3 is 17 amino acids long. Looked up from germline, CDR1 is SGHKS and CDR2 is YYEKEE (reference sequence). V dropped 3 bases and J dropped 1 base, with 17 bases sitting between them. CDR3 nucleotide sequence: TGTGCCAGCAGCTGGGGCCCTCCCTCCGGCAGCAATCAGCCCCAGCATTTT. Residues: CASSWGPPSGSNQPQHF.

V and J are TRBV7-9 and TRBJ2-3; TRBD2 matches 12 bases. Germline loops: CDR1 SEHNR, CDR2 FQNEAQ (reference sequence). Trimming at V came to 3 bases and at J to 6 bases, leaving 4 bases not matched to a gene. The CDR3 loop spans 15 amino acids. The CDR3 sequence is CASSFASGRGDTQYF. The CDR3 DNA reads TGTGCCAGCAGCTTCGCTAGCGGGAGGGGGGATACGCAGTATTTT. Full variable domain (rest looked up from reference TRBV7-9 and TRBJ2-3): DTGVSQNPRHKITKRGQNVTFRCDPISEHNRLYWYRQTLGQGPEFLTYFQNEAQLEKSRLLSDRFSAERPKGSFSTLEIQRTEQGDSAMYLCASSFASGRGDTQYFGPGTRLTVL.

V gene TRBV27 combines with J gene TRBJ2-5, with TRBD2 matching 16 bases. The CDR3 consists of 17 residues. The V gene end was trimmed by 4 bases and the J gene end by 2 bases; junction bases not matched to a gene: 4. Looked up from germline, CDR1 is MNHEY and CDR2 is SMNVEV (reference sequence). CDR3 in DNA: TGTGCCAGCAGTTCAGGGACTAGCGGGAGGGGGCAAGAGACCCAGTACTTC. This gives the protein CASSSGTSGRGQETQYF.

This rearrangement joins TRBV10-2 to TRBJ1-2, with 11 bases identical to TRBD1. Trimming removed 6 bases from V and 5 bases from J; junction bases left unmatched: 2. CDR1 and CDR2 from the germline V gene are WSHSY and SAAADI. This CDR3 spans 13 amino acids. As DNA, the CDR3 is TGCGCCAGCAGAGGACAGGGGGCGTATGGCTACACCTTC. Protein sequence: CASRGQGAYGYTF.

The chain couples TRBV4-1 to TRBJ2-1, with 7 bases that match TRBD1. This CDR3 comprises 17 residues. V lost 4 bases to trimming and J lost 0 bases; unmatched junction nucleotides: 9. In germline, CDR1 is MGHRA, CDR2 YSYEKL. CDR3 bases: TGCGCCAGCAGCCTTTCAAGGGGGACAGTCTCCTACAATGAGCAGTTCTTC. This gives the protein CASSLSRGTVSYNEQFF.

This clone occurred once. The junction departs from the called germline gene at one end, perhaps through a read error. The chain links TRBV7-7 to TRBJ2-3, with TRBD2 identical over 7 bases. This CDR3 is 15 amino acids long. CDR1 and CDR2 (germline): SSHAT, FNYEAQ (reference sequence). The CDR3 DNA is TGTGCTAGCAGCCCCACGCGGGGGACCTCAGATACGCAGTATTTT. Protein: CASSPTRGTSDTQYF.

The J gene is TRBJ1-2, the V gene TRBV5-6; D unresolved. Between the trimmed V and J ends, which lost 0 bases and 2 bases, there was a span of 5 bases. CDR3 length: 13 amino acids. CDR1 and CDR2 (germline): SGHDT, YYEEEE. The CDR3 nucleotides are TGTGCCAGCAGCTTGGAAGCCAACTATGGCTACACCTTC. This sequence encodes CASSLEANYGYTF. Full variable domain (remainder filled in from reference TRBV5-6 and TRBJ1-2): DAGVTQSPTHLIKTRGQQVTLRCSPKSGHDTVSWYQQALGQGPQFIFQYYEEEERQRGNFPDRFSGHQFPNYSSELNVNALLLGDSALYLCASSLEANYGYTFGSGTRLTVV.

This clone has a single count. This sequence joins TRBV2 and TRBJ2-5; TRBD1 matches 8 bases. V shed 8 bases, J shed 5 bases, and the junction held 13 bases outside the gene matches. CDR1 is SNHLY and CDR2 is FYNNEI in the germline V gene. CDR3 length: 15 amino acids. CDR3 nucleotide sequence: TGTGCCAGCGCAAACATAGGACAGGGAAGGGAGACCCAGTACTTC. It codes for CASANIGQGRETQYF.